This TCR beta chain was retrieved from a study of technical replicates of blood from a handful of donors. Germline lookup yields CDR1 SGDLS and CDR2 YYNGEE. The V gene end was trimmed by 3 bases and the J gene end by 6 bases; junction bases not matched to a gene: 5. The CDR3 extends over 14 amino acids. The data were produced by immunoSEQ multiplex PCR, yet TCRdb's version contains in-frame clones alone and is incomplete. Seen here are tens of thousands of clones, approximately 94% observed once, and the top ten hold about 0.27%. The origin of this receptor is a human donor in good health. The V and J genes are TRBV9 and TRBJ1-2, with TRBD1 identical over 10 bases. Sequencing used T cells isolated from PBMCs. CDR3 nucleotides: TGTGCCAGCAGCGGACAGGGGGCTCTTAATGGCTACACCTTC. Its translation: CASSGQGALNGYTF.